This record covers a single T cell receptor beta chain. These data are taken from a study of OX40 agonist ivuxolimab in advanced cancers. Looking at the study overall: Dose-escalation cases comprised hepatocellular carcinoma, melanoma, renal cell or head and neck cancer.

Clones were sequenced by immunoSEQ multiplex PCR, and TCRdb holds only the in-frame ones, with some missing. The table includes over 95,000 clones, roughly nine tenths detected once. At cycle 4 day 1, cycle 7 day 1, and baseline, blood was sampled. Germline CDR1 and CDR2: MDHEN and SYDVKM. The CDR3 is 16 amino acids. V was shortened by 5 bases and J by 1 base, with 18 bases between the two germline ends. Sample: CD4+ or CD8+ T cells sorted from blood, taken in a trial of the OX40 agonist ivuxolimab. This rearrangement joins TRBV28 to TRBJ2-7, with a weak D call TRBD2 (6 bases). The receptor was derived from an adult with an advanced solid tumor such as melanoma, head and neck, liver or kidney cancer. The CDR3 protein is CASSPTSRELSYEQYF. Written as DNA, the CDR3 is TGTGCCAGCAGTCCAACAAGCCGGGAGCTTTCCTACGAGCAGTACTTC. The variable domain in full, completed from reference TRBV28 and TRBJ2-7, reads DVKVTQSSRYLVKRTGEKVFLECVQDMDHENMFWYRQDPGLGLRLIYFSYDVKMKEKGDIPEGYSVSREKKERFSLILESASTNQTSMYLCASSPTSRELSYEQYFGPGTRLTVT.